These 13 T cell receptor beta chains came from one sample sequenced in a study of vaccination effects on CD4 cells after COVID-19. Ahead of sequencing, the ViraFEST assay grew antigen-specific CD4+ T cells using viral peptide pools. Cultured cells yielded isolated CD4+ T cells after 10 to 11 days. Either the mRNA-1273 or the BNT162b2 vaccine was given to participants as two doses. Method: immunoSEQ multiplex PCR; TCRdb's copy keeps in-frame clones and lacks some. This table holds tens of thousands of clones, about three quarters found once. These receptors are not linked to any known antigen. The sample was CD4+ T cells from PBMCs cultured with HCoV-229E spike peptides, taken after COVID-19 vaccination. The receptors stem from a human donor who received a COVID-19 vaccine.

This clone was detected a few times. The chain combines TRBV4-3 with TRBJ1-2, with 7 bases aligning to TRBD1. The CDR3 sequence is 15 residues long. The J segment lost 4 bases and the V segment lost 3 bases, leaving 8 bases of the junction unmatched. The germline CDR1 and CDR2 sequences are LGHNA and YSLEER. In nucleotides, the CDR3 is TGCGCCAGCAGCCATTCTCAGACAGGGTTCTATGGCTACACCTTC. Translating gives CASSHSQTGFYGYTF.

J is TRBJ2-7 and V is TRBV10-2; TRBD2 matches at 13 bases. This CDR3 spans 16 amino acids. Losses at the gene ends were 1 base for V and 2 bases for J; bases not matched to a gene: 2. Germline CDR1 is WSHSY and CDR2 is SAAADI. CDR3: CASSEYTSGGAYEQYV. CDR3 sequence (DNA): TGCGCCAGCAGTGAGTATACTAGCGGGGGGGCCTACGAGCAGTACGTC.

The gene calls are TRBV28 and TRBJ1-3; possibly TRBD1 for D (6 bases). CDR1 is MDHEN, CDR2 SYDVKM, per germline. Trimming pared 4 bases from V and 4 bases from J, leaving 8 bases between. The CDR3 has 13 amino acids. CDR3 in amino acids: CASSSGDGNTIYF. The CDR3 nucleotides are TGTGCCAGCAGTTCAGGGGACGGAAACACCATATATTTT. The variable domain in full, with the rest retrieved from reference TRBV28 and TRBJ1-3, is DVKVTQSSRYLVKRTGEKVFLECVQDMDHENMFWYRQDPGLGLRLIYFSYDVKMKEKGDIPEGYSVSREKKERFSLILESASTNQTSMYLCASSSGDGNTIYFGEGSWLTVV.

J is TRBJ1-6 and V is TRBV19; TRBD1 matches 8 bases. With 4 bases clipped from V and 5 bases from J, the junction kept 7 bases outside the gene matches. Germline V CDR1 and CDR2: LNHDA, SQIVND (reference sequence). The CDR3 length is 16 residues. The CDR3 DNA reads TGTGCCAGTAGTACAATACCGGGACAGGATAATTCACCCCTCCACTTT. This gives the protein CASSTIPGQDNSPLHF. Drawing the rest from reference TRBV19 and TRBJ1-6, the complete variable domain is DGGITQSPKYLFRKEGQNVTLSCEQNLNHDAMYWYRQDPGQGLRLIYYSQIVNDFQKGDIAEGYSVSREKKESFPLTVTSAQKNPTAFYLCASSTIPGQDNSPLHFGNGTRLTVT.

This clone was seen a handful of times. This chain joins TRBV12-3 or TRBV12-4 and TRBJ1-3, with a possible D match to TRBD1 (6 bases). CDR3 size: 13 residues. V dropped 4 bases and J dropped 3 bases, with 7 bases sitting between them. Here the CDR3 reads CASSWTDGNTIYF. CDR3 nucleotide sequence: TGTGCCAGCAGTTGGACAGATGGAAACACCATATATTTT.

The chain recombines TRBV7-9 with TRBJ1-5; D not certain. The length of the CDR3 is 14 residues. CDR1 is SEHNR and CDR2 is FQNEAQ in the germline V gene (reference sequence). With 1 base removed from V and 1 base from J, the gap between germline ends came to 5 bases. CDR3: CASSLGASNQPQHF. In DNA, the CDR3 is TGTGCCAGCAGCTTAGGTGCCAGCAATCAGCCCCAGCATTTT.

V and J are TRBV28 and TRBJ1-5; 10 nucleotides line up with TRBD1. The CDR3 is 17 amino acids. The V gene end was trimmed by 4 bases and the J gene end by 11 bases; junction bases not matched to a gene: 17. Germline CDR1 and CDR2: MDHEN and SYDVKM. The CDR3 loop reads CASSSNYGQGVGGAQHF. CDR3 bases: TGTGCCAGCAGTTCAAACTATGGACAGGGGGTGGGCGGGGCCCAGCATTTT.

This clone was counted between two and nine times. This chain links TRBV10-1 with TRBJ2-3; maybe TRBD2 (5 bases). The CDR3 length is 14 residues. Germline V gene lookup returns CDR1 WNHNN and CDR2 SYGVQD (reference sequence). Between the trimmed V and J ends, which lost 3 bases and 0 bases, there was a span of 7 bases. The CDR3 DNA follows: TGCGCCAGCAGTGATGGAGGTAGCACAGATACGCAGTATTTT. It is translated as CASSDGGSTDTQYF.

V and J are TRBV5-1 and TRBJ2-3, with 13 bases that match TRBD2. The CDR3 is 15 residues long. The V gene end was trimmed by 3 bases and the J gene end by 7 bases; junction bases not matched to a gene: 5. Germline assignment: CDR1 SGHRS and CDR2 YFSETQ. Here the CDR3 DNA reads TGCGCCAGCAGCTCGGGACTAGCGGGGCCGAATACGCAGTATTTT. This encodes CASSSGLAGPNTQYF. Using reference TRBV5-1 and TRBJ2-3 for the parts outside the CDR3, the full variable domain is KAGVTQTPRYLIKTRGQQVTLSCSPISGHRSVSWYQQTPGQGLQFLFEYFSETQRNKGNFPGRFSGRQFSNSRSEMNVSTLELGDSALYLCASSSGLAGPNTQYFGPGTRLTVL.

The rearrangement joins TRBV12-3 or TRBV12-4 to TRBJ1-3, with D unclear. This CDR3 contains 13 residues. The V end lost 3 bases, the J end lost 9 bases, and 12 bases lay between the germline ends. The CDR3 spells CASSFVPGATIYF. Written as DNA, the CDR3 is TGTGCCAGCAGTTTCGTTCCGGGAGCCACCATATATTTT.

This clone has a handful of counts. In DNA form, the CDR3 reads TGTGCCAGCAGTTTTTTGTCAGGGGGCTGGGAAGCTTTCTTT. Amino acids: CASSFLSGGWEAFF. The rearrangement uses TRBV6-2 or TRBV6-3 and TRBJ1-1, with 8 bases fitting TRBD1. Germline-derived CDR1 and CDR2 are MNHEY and SVGEGT. V dropped 4 bases and J dropped 8; count of bases not matched to a gene: 9. CDR3 length: 14 residues.

The rearrangement uses TRBV21-1 and TRBJ1-2; the D segment call TRBD1 is taken from the table without a DNA check. TRBV21-1 is noted as a pseudogene. The CDR3 totals 19 residues. Here the CDR3 reads CASSKALRRQGARNYGYTF. The CDR3 DNA sequence: TGTGCCAGCAGCAAAGCCCTAAGGAGACAGGGGGCTCGGAACTATGGCTACACCTTC.

Only a few counts were recorded for this clone. This chain connects TRBV5-1 to TRBJ2-7; 7 bases are shared with TRBD1. The CDR3 is made up of 14 amino acids. Per germline, CDR1 SGHRS and CDR2 YFSETQ. V gave up 4 bases and J gave up 7 bases; unmatched junction bases: 11. The CDR3 spells CASSLQTGESEQYV. In DNA form, the CDR3 reads TGCGCCAGCAGCCTTCAAACAGGGGAGTCGGAGCAGTACGTC.